These 12 T cell receptor beta chains were all obtained from the same sample, sequenced in a study of cytomegalovirus exposure and HLA in healthy donors. Assay: immunoSEQ multiplex PCR; the TCRdb copy retains only in-frame clones and omits some. Of 60,000 to 85,000 clones listed, around 94% are singletons. The sample was PBMCs. All receptors come from a man between 18 and 29 years old in good health and CMV-seropositive.

This chain connects TRBV4-1 to TRBJ2-7; tentatively, D is TRBD1 (5 bases). The germline V and J ends were trimmed by 1 base and 1 base, with 14 bases remaining between them. Germline assignment: CDR1 MGHRA and CDR2 YSYEKL. CDR3 length equals 16 residues. The CDR3 spells CASSQGVGAASYEQYF. CDR3 DNA sequence: TGCGCCAGCAGCCAAGGCGTAGGGGCAGCGTCCTACGAGCAGTACTTC.

This sequence joins TRBV13 and TRBJ2-2; 8 bases line up with TRBD2. The CDR3 extends over 16 amino acids. Germline CDR1 reads PRHDT; CDR2 reads FYEKMQ (reference sequence). The J segment lost 2 bases and the V segment lost 1 base, leaving 3 bases of the junction unmatched. DNA for the CDR3: TGTGCCAGCAGCTTAGTTGCGGGAGGCAACACCGGGGAGCTGTTTTTT. It codes for CASSLVAGGNTGELFF. Variable domain in full (rest from reference TRBV13 and TRBJ2-2): AAGVIQSPRHLIKEKRETATLKCYPIPRHDTVYWYQQGPGQDPQFLISFYEKMQSDKGSIPDRFSAQQFSDYHSELNMSSLELGDSALYFCASSLVAGGNTGELFFGEGSRLTVL.

The rearrangement links TRBV28 to TRBJ2-5; 10 bases match TRBD1. The CDR3 totals 15 residues. V dropped 10 bases and J dropped 3; count of bases not matched to a gene: 11. Per the germline V gene, CDR1 is MDHEN and CDR2 is SYDVKM. For the CDR3, the DNA is TGTGCCATCGGGGGACCCGGGACAGGGGAAGAGACCCAGTACTTC. Translated: CAIGGPGTGEETQYF.

The J gene is TRBJ2-2, the V gene TRBV10-2; 7 bases match TRBD2. The CDR3 contains 15 residues. With 4 bases clipped from V and 2 bases from J, the junction kept 4 bases outside the gene matches. Per germline, CDR1 WSHSY and CDR2 SAAADI. CDR3 DNA: TGCGCCAGCAGTGCGACTAGCCCAAACACCGGGGAGCTGTTTTTT. Its translation is CASSATSPNTGELFF.

J is TRBJ2-7 and V is TRBV14; 9 bases are shared with TRBD1. Germline lookup yields CDR1 SGHDN and CDR2 FVKESK. Trimming removed 0 bases from V and 5 bases from J; junction bases left unmatched: 14. CDR3 length: 18 amino acids. The CDR3 nucleotides read TGTGCCAGCAGCCAAGAGAGAGCGGGCGGACAGGGGTCCCACGAGCAGTACTTC. Translating it yields CASSQERAGGQGSHEQYF.

The chain is built from TRBV7-9 and TRBJ1-5, with D possibly TRBD1 on 6 matching bases. Per the germline V gene, CDR1 is SEHNR and CDR2 is FQNEAQ (reference sequence). V was clipped by 1 base and J by 5 bases, with 9 bases between them. CDR3 size: 14 residues. CDR3 sequence reads: CASSLEAGDQPQHF. Here the CDR3 DNA reads TGTGCCAGCAGCTTAGAGGCAGGGGATCAGCCCCAGCATTTT.

This sequence joins TRBV30 and TRBJ2-1, with 12 bases fitting TRBD2. The V and J ends lost 1 base and 13 bases, in that order; junction bases with no gene match: 5. The CDR3 runs to 13 residues. Germline lookup yields CDR1 GTSNPN and CDR2 SVGIG (reference sequence). This chain's CDR3 is CAWSGLAGERQFF. The CDR3 nucleotides are TGTGCCTGGAGTGGACTAGCGGGAGAACGTCAGTTCTTC.

This clone was recorded only once. A read error may produce the germline difference seen at one junction end. V usage is TRBV6-5 and J usage is TRBJ1-3, with D possibly matching TRBD1 (5 bases). Germline V gives CDR1 MNHEY, CDR2 SVGAGI. The CDR3 covers 16 residues. The CDR3 DNA reads TGTGCCAGCAGTTACTCTAAGGGGTGGGCCGGAAGCACCATATATTTT. This sequence encodes CASSYSKGWAGSTIYF.

This rearrangement joins TRBV30 to TRBJ1-5; 9 bases are shared with TRBD1. The trim removed 2 bases at V and 5 bases at J, leaving 1 base unmatched. Germline lookup yields CDR1 GTSNPN and CDR2 SVGIG (reference sequence). The CDR3 is 13 amino acids. The CDR3 loop is CAWSRQGDQPQHF. The CDR3 bases are TGTGCCTGGAGTAGACAGGGGGATCAGCCCCAGCATTTT.

The J gene is TRBJ2-3, the V gene TRBV13; 7 nucleotides line up with TRBD2. The CDR3 runs 18 residues. Germline V gene lookup returns CDR1 PRHDT and CDR2 FYEKMQ (reference sequence). The V gene end was trimmed by 1 base and the J gene end by 0 bases; junction bases not matched to a gene: 10. The CDR3 here is CASSLVFLAELSTDTQYF. The CDR3 nucleotides read TGTGCCAGCAGCTTAGTCTTCCTAGCGGAGTTAAGCACAGATACGCAGTATTTT.

This rearrangement joins TRBV5-1 to TRBJ2-5; TRBD2 agrees at 10 bases. CDR1 is SGHRS and CDR2 is YFSETQ in the germline V gene. The CDR3 extends over 16 amino acids. Unmatched junction bases numbered 6, after V lost 0 bases and J lost 4 bases. Here the CDR3 reads CASSLEASGSRETQYF. CDR3 coding DNA: TGCGCCAGCAGCTTGGAGGCTAGCGGGAGTCGAGAGACCCAGTACTTC.

V is TRBV7-9 and J is TRBJ2-1, with D possibly being TRBD2 (6 bases). Germline loops: CDR1 SEHNR, CDR2 FQNEAQ (reference sequence). The CDR3 spans 16 residues. Trimming took off 4 bases at V and 2 bases at J, with 15 bases between the two ends. The CDR3 spells CASSYMVGLTYNEQFF. Written as DNA, the CDR3 is TGTGCCAGCAGCTATATGGTGGGACTGACCTACAATGAGCAGTTCTTC.